This TCR beta chain was found in a study of T cells after yellow fever vaccination. A single record per CDR3 protein comes from TCRdb applying MiXCR to the 5' RACE reads. The sample holds under 80,000 distinct CDR3 sequences, 7.4% seen once. This clonotype was found many times. Its specificity is unknown. Study-level results: Reappearing after the booster were most of the clones from primary vaccination (roughly 96% CD4, 75% to 90% CD8). Weaker overall was a secondary response that nonetheless peaked faster, on day 5 versus 15.

This CDR3 has 14 residues. Germline assignment: CDR1 MGHDK and CDR2 SYGVNS. Trimming shortened V by 0 bases and J by 1 base, and 6 bases separated the two germline ends. This clonotype was sampled from a man aged 30 to 39 who received the YFV17D yellow fever vaccine. This sequence joins TRBV25-1 and TRBJ2-5; no clear D gene. The sequencing here drew on CD8+ T cells sorted from PBMCs, taken 15 days after the yellow fever booster vaccination. In DNA form, the CDR3 reads TGTGCCAGCAGTGAATATAGGTCCCAAGAGACCCAGTACTTC. Its protein product is CASSEYRSQETQYF.